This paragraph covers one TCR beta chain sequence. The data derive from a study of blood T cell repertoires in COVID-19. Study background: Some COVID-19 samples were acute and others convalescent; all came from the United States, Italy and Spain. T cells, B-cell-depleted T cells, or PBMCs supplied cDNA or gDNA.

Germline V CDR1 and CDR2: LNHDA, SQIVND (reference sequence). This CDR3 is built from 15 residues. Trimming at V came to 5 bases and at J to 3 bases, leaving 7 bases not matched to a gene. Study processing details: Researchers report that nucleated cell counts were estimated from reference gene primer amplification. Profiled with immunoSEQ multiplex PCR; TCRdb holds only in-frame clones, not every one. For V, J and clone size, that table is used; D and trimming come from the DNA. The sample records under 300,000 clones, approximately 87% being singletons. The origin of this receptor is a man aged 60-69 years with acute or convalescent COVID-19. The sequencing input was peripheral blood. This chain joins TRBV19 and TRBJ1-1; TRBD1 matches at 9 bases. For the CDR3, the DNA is TGTGCCAGTAGTGCCGAGGGGGACAGGGACACTGAAGCTTTCTTT. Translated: CASSAEGDRDTEAFF.